This TCR beta chain was captured by sequencing in a study of blood T cell repertoires in COVID-19. Study-wide context: The origin of the acute and convalescent COVID-19 samples was the United States, Italy and Spain.

CDR1 and CDR2 (germline): MNHEY, SMNVEV (reference sequence). The CDR3 has 15 amino acids. The germline V and J ends were trimmed by 0 bases and 0 bases, with 6 bases remaining between them. As handled by the study authors: The assay estimated nucleated cells by amplifying reference gene primers. Method: immunoSEQ multiplex PCR; TCRdb's copy keeps in-frame clones and lacks some. That table supplies the V and J calls and clone size; D and trimming were determined from the DNA. The data contain 130,000 to 150,000 clones, around 90% of them seen just once; the ten biggest clones take up approximately 0.95%.

The sample consisted of peripheral blood. The TCR originated in a woman aged 50 to 65 with acute or convalescent COVID-19. The chain couples TRBV27 to TRBJ1-3, with a possible D match to TRBD1 (5 bases). As DNA, the CDR3 is TGTGCCAGCAGTTTATCAGGGGCCTCTGGAAACACCATATATTTT. Translated, it gives CASSLSGASGNTIYF.